This T cell receptor beta chain came from a study of identical twins. Overall study results and limits: Excess sharing between twins was weaker in beta out-of-frame sequences. Rather than following the same donors, the conclusions depended on cross-sectional statistical analysis.

The germline CDR1 and CDR2 sequences are MNHNS and SASEGT. This CDR3 region has 14 residues. Trimming stripped 7 bases from V and 0 bases from J, with 10 bases between. Through template switching, a universal primer site was introduced, and the cDNA contained unique molecular identifiers. One entry per CDR3 protein results from TCRdb running MiXCR on the 5' RACE reads. The table lists some 240,000 distinct CDR3 sequences, roughly a tenth of them singletons. As for this clonotype: The antigen remains undetermined.

The chain links TRBV6-1 to TRBJ1-5; tentatively, D is TRBD1 (5 bases). The sequence derives from a man in his fifties in good health. Source material: memory T cells sorted from blood. The CDR3 bases are TGTGCCAGCACGGGGGGGACTAGCAATCAGCCCCAGCATTTT. It is translated as CASTGGTSNQPQHF.